These 10 T cell receptor beta chains share one sample of origin, sequenced in a study of T-cell reconstitution after alpha-beta-depleted transplantation in children. Unique molecular identifiers featured in how the TCRbeta library was prepared. Via MiXCR, TCRdb re-called the PCR reads, giving one row per CDR3 protein. The repertoire has nearly 550,000 distinct CDR3 sequences, around 17% of them found once; the top ten carry 3.3%. The input for sequencing was PBMCs from the stem cell graft donor, taken from the stem cell graft. The source is a human donor who donated a stem cell graft to a child with acute lymphoblastic leukemia.

The chain recombines TRBV18 with TRBJ2-3; no firm D call. Per germline, CDR1 KGHSH and CDR2 LQKENI. The CDR3 runs to 12 residues. The ends were cut back, 7 bases at V and 1 base at J, with 6 bases in the middle. The CDR3 here is CASFRGTDTQYF. The CDR3, as DNA: TGTGCCAGCTTCCGGGGCACAGATACGCAGTATTTT.

A remark on this clonotype: At one of its ends the junction is not consistent with the germline gene, which may arise from a read error. This sequence joins TRBV3-1 and TRBJ2-7, with D perhaps given as TRBD1 or TRBD2 (6 bases each). The CDR3 has 19 amino acids. The germline V gene has CDR1 LGHDT and CDR2 YNNKEL (reference sequence). This CDR3 reads CACSLEIRRGDGLSYEQYF. Written as DNA, the CDR3 is TGTGCCTGCAGTTTAGAAATTCGGAGGGGGGACGGTCTCTCCTACGAGCAGTACTTC.

This clonotype has just a few counts. This sequence joins TRBV20-1 and TRBJ1-1; 11 bases agree with TRBD1. The CDR3 length is 15 residues. Germline values: CDR1 DFQATT, CDR2 SNEGSKA (reference sequence). The V gene end was trimmed by 6 bases and the J gene end by 0 bases; junction bases not matched to a gene: 6. The CDR3 sequence is CSARTGGAVNTEAFF. CDR3 in DNA: TGCAGTGCAAGGACAGGGGGCGCGGTGAACACTGAAGCTTTCTTT.

This chain joins TRBV27 and TRBJ2-7; 8 nucleotides match TRBD2. Germline-derived CDR1 and CDR2 are MNHEY and SMNVEV (reference sequence). The CDR3 extends over 13 amino acids. V shed 8 bases, J shed 7 bases, and the junction held 10 bases outside the gene matches. CDR3 sequence reads: CASGAGDAGEQYF. The CDR3 DNA reads TGTGCCAGCGGAGCGGGGGACGCGGGGGAGCAGTACTTC.

In this sample, this clonotype turned up a few times. V and J are TRBV20-1 and TRBJ2-7; 10 bases match TRBD2. V was pared by 2 bases and J by 2 bases, with 0 bases of the junction left unmatched. The CDR3 is 13 amino acids. From germline, CDR1 is DFQATT and CDR2 SNEGSKA (reference sequence). Here the CDR3 DNA reads TGCAGTGCTAGACTAGCGGGAGCCTACGAGCAGTACTTC. The encoded protein is CSARLAGAYEQYF.

The chain links TRBV12-3 or TRBV12-4 to TRBJ1-4, with 8 bases that match TRBD1. The CDR3 extends over 14 amino acids. V lost 6 bases and J lost 4; bases outside the gene matches: 4. CDR3 sequence: CASRRTGHNEKLFF. The CDR3 DNA reads TGTGCCAGCAGACGGACAGGGCATAATGAAAAACTGTTTTTT.

V is TRBV7-2 and J is TRBJ2-2; D remains ambiguous. Per germline, CDR1 SGHTA and CDR2 FQGNSA. This CDR3 has 14 amino acids. The germline V and J ends were trimmed by 5 bases and 4 bases, with 11 bases remaining between them. The CDR3 sequence is CASSLLYSTGELFF. The CDR3 bases are TGTGCCAGCAGCCTATTATATAGCACCGGGGAGCTGTTTTTT.

This clonotype showed up just a few times. This sequence joins TRBV10-3 and TRBJ1-1; 10 bases are shared with TRBD1. The CDR3 extends over 19 amino acids. Germline CDR1 and CDR2: ENHRY and SYGVKD. Losses at the gene ends were 2 bases for V and 2 bases for J; bases not matched to a gene: 14. CDR3 coding DNA: TGTGCCATCAGTGAGCGGGGCTTTGTGGGACAGGGGTTTAACACTGAAGCTTTCTTT. Protein: CAISERGFVGQGFNTEAFF.

This chain uses TRBV7-9 with TRBJ2-1; D is ambiguous. Between the trimmed V and J ends, which lost 7 bases and 15 bases, there was a span of 22 bases. The CDR3 has 13 amino acids. Germline CDR1 and CDR2: SEHNR and FQNEAQ (reference sequence). This chain's CDR3 is CASTPPSAVLWFF. The CDR3 bases are TGTGCCAGCACCCCTCCCTCGGCAGTCCTCTGGTTCTTC. Full variable domain (missing parts from reference TRBV7-9 and TRBJ2-1): DTGVSQNPRHKITKRGQNVTFRCDPISEHNRLYWYRQTLGQGPEFLTYFQNEAQLEKSRLLSDRFSAERPKGSFSTLEIQRTEQGDSAMYLCASTPPSAVLWFFGPGTRLTVL.

The rearrangement links TRBV27 to TRBJ1-5; unclear D gene. Between the trimmed V and J ends, which lost 5 bases and 1 base, there was a span of 6 bases. The CDR3 has 13 residues. Germline CDR1 MNHEY, CDR2 SMNVEV (reference sequence). DNA for the CDR3: TGTGCCAGCAGTCACCAGAGCAATCAGCCCCAGCATTTT. Encoded protein: CASSHQSNQPQHF.